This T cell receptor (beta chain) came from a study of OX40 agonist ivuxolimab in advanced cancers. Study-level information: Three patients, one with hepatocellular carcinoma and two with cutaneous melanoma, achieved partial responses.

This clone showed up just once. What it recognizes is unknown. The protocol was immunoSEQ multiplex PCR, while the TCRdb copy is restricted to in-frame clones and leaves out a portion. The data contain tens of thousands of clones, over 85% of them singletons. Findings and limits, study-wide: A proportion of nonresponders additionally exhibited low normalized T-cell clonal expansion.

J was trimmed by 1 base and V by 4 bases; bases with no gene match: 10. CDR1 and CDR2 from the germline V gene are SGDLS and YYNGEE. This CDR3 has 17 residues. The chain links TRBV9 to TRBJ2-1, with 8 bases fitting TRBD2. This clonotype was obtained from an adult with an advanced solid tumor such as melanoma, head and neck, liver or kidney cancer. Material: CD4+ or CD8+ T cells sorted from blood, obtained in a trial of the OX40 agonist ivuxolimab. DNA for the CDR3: TGTGCCAGCAGCATAGAACGGACTAGCTCTTCCTACAATGAGCAGTTCTTC. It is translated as CASSIERTSSSYNEQFF.